This T cell receptor (beta chain) is drawn from a study of T cell repertoires in cytomegalovirus infection (dated by TCRdb to about 2019). Describing the broader study: Peptide stimulations targeted recently identified HLA-C-restricted CMV epitopes, whose presentation resists viral immunomodulation, together with well-studied HLA-B-restricted epitopes. Donor HLA type was relevant to the analysis, because carriage of CMV infection together with the matching HLA type was indicated by public TCR beta signatures. Study-level results and caveats: The ex vivo response was dominated by HLA-C-restricted CMV-specific TCR beta clonotypes, which also provided the single most frequent clonotype in two of eight donors. In both this cohort and an independent cohort of 352 donors, the cumulative frequency of public TCR beta family members distinguished carriers of CMV infection plus the relevant HLA type.

The CDR3, from cysteine to phenylalanine, totals 16 residues. The sequence is cut down to CDR3 DNA, 48 bases in frame from base 1. V and J are trimmed by 1 base and 0 bases, and the gene matches miss 2 bases of the junction. The germline V gene provides CDR1 SQVTM and CDR2 ANQGSEA. These reads were obtained on an Illumina HiSeq 1500. TCRdb reran the public reads through fastp at Q25 and MiXCR, keeping productive beta chains. Merged by CDR3 protein, the rows form single entries marked with the most common genes and DNA. Within this sample are 650,000 to 900,000 distinct CDR3 sequences, with almost 30% of them counted one time only. The ten largest clones represent over 10% of the sample. Explained via the paper, the treatment or condition label denotes: in vitro stimulation with specific CMV peptide epitopes to enrich CMV-specific T cells. As regards this clonotype: There is no known antigen for this receptor. No base-level quality is on record; no much larger clone is a single base apart.

Sequencing was performed on cultured CD8+ T cells from PBMCs, taken from culture after CMV antigen stimulation. The receptor was isolated from a human donor in good health (CMV status not recorded). Some clones in this sample may be carry-over from other donors' samples. The sequence links TRBV29-1 to TRBJ2-1, and 11 bases in between align with TRBD2. The CDR3 region: CSVEGLAGGSYNEQFF. The DNA is TGCAGCGTTGAAGGGCTAGCGGGGGGCTCCTACAATGAGCAGTTCTTC.